Presented here are 14 T cell receptor beta chains from one specimen sequenced in a study of T cell changes during pregnancy in multiple sclerosis. Repertoires were generated with immunoSEQ multiplex PCR, while TCRdb's copy carries only in-frame clones and drops some. The sample lists fewer than 75,000 clones, approximately 89% seen once, with roughly 3.5% in the top ten. Material: peripheral blood, obtained after pregnancy. These receptors were taken from a female donor in good health, enrolled as a control in a pregnancy study.

This clone was recorded once. DNA of the CDR3: TGTGCCAGCAGTCTAGCGGGGTCGGGAGATACGCAGTATTTT. Translation: CASSLAGSGDTQYF. The rearrangement uses TRBV11-3 and TRBJ2-3; TRBD2 agrees at 9 bases. The CDR3 runs 14 residues. The V and J ends lost 6 bases and 5 bases, in that order; junction bases with no gene match: 6. Per germline, CDR1 SGHNT and CDR2 YENEEA.

V and J are TRBV11-1 and TRBJ2-2, with 8 bases lining up with TRBD1. CDR1 and CDR2 from the germline V gene are SGHAT and FQDESV (reference sequence). The CDR3 runs 15 residues. V shed 1 base and J 6 bases; nucleotides not matched to a gene: 4. CDR3 sequence: CASSLGTGRPGELFF. CDR3 in DNA: TGTGCCAGCAGCTTAGGGACAGGGAGACCCGGGGAGCTGTTTTTT.

This sequence joins TRBV5-6 and TRBJ1-2; a weak D match, TRBD1 (5 bases). Trimming took off 0 bases at V and 4 bases at J, with 19 bases between the two ends. The germline V gene has CDR1 SGHDT and CDR2 YYEEEE. The length of the CDR3 is 17 residues. This chain's CDR3 is CASSLDDWGVQIYGYTF. CDR3 nucleotide sequence: TGTGCCAGCAGCTTGGACGACTGGGGGGTACAGATCTATGGCTACACCTTC.

V and J are TRBV6-6 and TRBJ1-4, with a tentative D call TRBD1 (5 bases). Trimming cost V 8 bases and J 12 bases, with 13 bases left between them. From germline, CDR1 is MNHNY and CDR2 SVGAGI (reference sequence). The CDR3 spans 11 residues. The CDR3 is CASQGGPQLFF. The DNA of the CDR3 is TGTGCCAGCCAGGGTGGTCCTCAACTGTTTTTT.

The chain links TRBV21-1 to TRBJ2-1; the D call TRBD2 from the table was never checked on the DNA. TRBV21-1 represents a pseudogene. The CDR3 contains 14 residues. This CDR3 is CASGLAGVGNEQFF. The CDR3 nucleotides read TGTGCCAGTGGACTAGCGGGAGTTGGTAATGAGCAGTTCTTC.

V and J are TRBV7-9 and TRBJ1-1, with TRBD1 identical over 9 bases. The CDR3 has 15 residues. V lost 5 bases, J lost 4 bases, and 8 bases stayed unmatched. Germline V gives CDR1 SEHNR, CDR2 FQNEAQ (reference sequence). CDR3 residues: CASSLHGQGSTEAFF. CDR3 in DNA: TGTGCCAGCAGCCTGCACGGACAGGGGAGCACTGAAGCTTTCTTT.

This clone was observed once. The chain joins TRBV11-3 to TRBJ2-1; 15 nucleotides match TRBD2. The CDR3 length is 20 residues. Trimming cost V 3 bases and J 3 bases; bases outside gene matches: 12. In germline, CDR1 is SGHNT, CDR2 YENEEA. The chain's CDR3 is CASSFFGGLAGGILYNEQFF. The CDR3 coding sequence is TGTGCCAGCAGCTTCTTCGGGGGACTAGCGGGAGGAATCCTCTACAATGAGCAGTTCTTC.

V gene TRBV4-2 combines with J gene TRBJ2-7, with 10 positions matching TRBD1. Germline CDR1 is LGHNA and CDR2 is YNFKEQ. The CDR3 spans 16 residues. Trimming at V came to 0 bases and at J to 3 bases, leaving 5 bases not matched to a gene. The CDR3 DNA is TGTGCCAGCAGCCAAGACCCCGGGACAGGGGTCTACGAGCAGTACTTC. Its protein is CASSQDPGTGVYEQYF.

The chain couples TRBV4-1 to TRBJ2-7, with TRBD2 as a possible D gene (5 bases). Trimming cost V 3 bases and J 2 bases, with 8 bases left between them. Germline CDR1 MGHRA, CDR2 YSYEKL. The CDR3 contains 13 residues. CDR3 protein: CASSQDFTYEQYF. The CDR3 coding sequence is TGCGCCAGCAGCCAGGACTTCACCTACGAGCAGTACTTC.

This chain uses TRBV10-3 with TRBJ1-1; a weak D match, TRBD1 (5 bases). The germline CDR1 and CDR2 sequences are ENHRY and SYGVKD. Trimming pared 5 bases from V and 3 bases from J, leaving 7 bases between. The CDR3 contains 12 residues. In DNA, the CDR3 is TGTGCCATCAGTTCCAGGGACACTGAAGCTTTCTTT. Translating it yields CAISSRDTEAFF.

This clone was seen once. This CDR3 reads CASSALAGTGELFF. DNA for the CDR3: TGTGCCAGCAGTGCCCTAGCGGGAACCGGGGAGCTGTTTTTT. V and J are TRBV6-4 and TRBJ2-2; TRBD2 aligns across 9 bases. Germline loops: CDR1 MRHNA, CDR2 SNTAGT. The CDR3 totals 14 residues. V lost 4 bases to trimming and J lost 5 bases; unmatched junction nucleotides: 2.

The rearrangement uses TRBV6-6 and TRBJ1-3; 7 nucleotides line up with TRBD1. V gave up 3 bases and J gave up 1 base; unmatched junction bases: 6. Germline CDR1 MNHNY, CDR2 SVGAGI (reference sequence). The CDR3 is 16 residues long. For the CDR3, the DNA is TGTGCCAGCAGTTATTCTACAGGGGCTTCTGGAAACACCATATATTTT. This gives the protein CASSYSTGASGNTIYF.

The genes are TRBV19 and TRBJ2-7; 11 bases map to TRBD1. From germline, CDR1 is LNHDA and CDR2 SQIVND (reference sequence). This CDR3 comprises 18 residues. J gave up 0 bases and V 4 bases, and 11 bases lay outside the gene matches. The CDR3 region has the DNA TGTGCCAGTAGTACCCGGGACAGGGGGAATCTACTCTCCTACGAGCAGTACTTC. Amino acids: CASSTRDRGNLLSYEQYF.

The chain has TRBV27 and TRBJ2-1; 11 bases map to TRBD2. CDR1 is MNHEY and CDR2 is SMNVEV in the germline V gene (reference sequence). V trimming: 5 bases; J trimming: 12 bases; junction bases outside the gene matches: 9. CDR3 size: 14 residues. The CDR3 DNA reads TGTGCCAGCAGTCCGAACCAGCTAGCGGGAGGGCAGTTCTTC. Encoded protein: CASSPNQLAGGQFF.